The clone carrying this TCR beta chain was recorded only once. The source of the sample is a study of control samples from healthy donors and cancer patients. Measured with immunoSEQ multiplex PCR; TCRdb has only the in-frame clones, and not every one. This sample has about 94,000 clones; around 86% occur once, and the top ten carry roughly 1.3%. The V gene's germline CDR1 is MNHEY and CDR2 SVGAGI. Trimming pared 7 bases from V and 0 bases from J, leaving 7 bases between. CDR3 size: 13 residues. The sample taken for sequencing was blood. The rearrangement links TRBV6-5 to TRBJ2-4; D is uncertain. The receptor's source is a woman between 45 and 60 years old in good health. CDR3 sequence (DNA): TGTGCCAGCAATAGGGAAGCCAAAAACATTCAGTACTTC. This sequence encodes CASNREAKNIQYF.